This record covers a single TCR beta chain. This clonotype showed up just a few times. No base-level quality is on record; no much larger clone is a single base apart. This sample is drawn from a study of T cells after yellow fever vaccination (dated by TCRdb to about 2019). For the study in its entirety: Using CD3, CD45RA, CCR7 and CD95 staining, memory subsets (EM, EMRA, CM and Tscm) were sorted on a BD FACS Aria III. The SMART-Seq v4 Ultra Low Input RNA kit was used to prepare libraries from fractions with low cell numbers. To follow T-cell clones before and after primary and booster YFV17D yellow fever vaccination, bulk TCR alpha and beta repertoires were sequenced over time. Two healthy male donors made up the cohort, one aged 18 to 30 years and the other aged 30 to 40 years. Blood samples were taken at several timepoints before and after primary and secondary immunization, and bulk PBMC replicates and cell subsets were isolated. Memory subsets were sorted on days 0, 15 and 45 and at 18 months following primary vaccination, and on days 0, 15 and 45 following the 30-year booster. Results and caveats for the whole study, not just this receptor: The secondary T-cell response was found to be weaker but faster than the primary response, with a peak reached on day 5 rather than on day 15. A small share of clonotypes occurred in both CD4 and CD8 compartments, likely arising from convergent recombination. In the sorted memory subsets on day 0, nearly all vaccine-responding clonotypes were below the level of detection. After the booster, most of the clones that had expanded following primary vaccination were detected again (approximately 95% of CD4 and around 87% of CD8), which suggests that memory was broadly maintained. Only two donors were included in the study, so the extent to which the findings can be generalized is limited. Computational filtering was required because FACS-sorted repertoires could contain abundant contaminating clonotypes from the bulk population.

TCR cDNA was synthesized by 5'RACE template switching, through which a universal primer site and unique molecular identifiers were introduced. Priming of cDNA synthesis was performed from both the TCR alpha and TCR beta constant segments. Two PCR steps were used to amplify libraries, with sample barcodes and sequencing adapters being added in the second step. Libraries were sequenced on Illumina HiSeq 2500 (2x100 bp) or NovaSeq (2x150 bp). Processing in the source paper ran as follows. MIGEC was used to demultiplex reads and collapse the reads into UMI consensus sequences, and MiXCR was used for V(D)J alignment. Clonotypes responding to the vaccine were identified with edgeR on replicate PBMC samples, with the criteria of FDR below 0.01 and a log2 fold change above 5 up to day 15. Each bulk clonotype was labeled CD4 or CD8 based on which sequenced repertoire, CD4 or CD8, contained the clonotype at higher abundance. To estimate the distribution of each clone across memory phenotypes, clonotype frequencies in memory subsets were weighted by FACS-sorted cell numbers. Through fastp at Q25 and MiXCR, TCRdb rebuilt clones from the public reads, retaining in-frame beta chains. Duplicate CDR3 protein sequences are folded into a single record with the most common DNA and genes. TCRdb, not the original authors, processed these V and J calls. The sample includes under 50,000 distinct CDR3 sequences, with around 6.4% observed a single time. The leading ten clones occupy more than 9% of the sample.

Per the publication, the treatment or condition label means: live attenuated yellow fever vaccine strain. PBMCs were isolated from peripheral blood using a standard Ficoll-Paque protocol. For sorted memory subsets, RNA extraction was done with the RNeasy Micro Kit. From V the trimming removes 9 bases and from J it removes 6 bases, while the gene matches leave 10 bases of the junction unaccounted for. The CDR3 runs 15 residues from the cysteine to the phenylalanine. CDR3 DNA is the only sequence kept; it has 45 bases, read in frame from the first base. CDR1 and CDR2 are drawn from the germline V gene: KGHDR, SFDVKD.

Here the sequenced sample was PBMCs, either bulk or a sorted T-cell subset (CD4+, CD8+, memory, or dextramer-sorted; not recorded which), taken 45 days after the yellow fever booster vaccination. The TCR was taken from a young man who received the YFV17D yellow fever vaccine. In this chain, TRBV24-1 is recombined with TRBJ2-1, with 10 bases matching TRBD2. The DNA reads TGTGCCACCCGATCCGCTAGCGGGAGTATCAATGAGCAGTTCTTC. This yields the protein CATRSASGSINEQFF.